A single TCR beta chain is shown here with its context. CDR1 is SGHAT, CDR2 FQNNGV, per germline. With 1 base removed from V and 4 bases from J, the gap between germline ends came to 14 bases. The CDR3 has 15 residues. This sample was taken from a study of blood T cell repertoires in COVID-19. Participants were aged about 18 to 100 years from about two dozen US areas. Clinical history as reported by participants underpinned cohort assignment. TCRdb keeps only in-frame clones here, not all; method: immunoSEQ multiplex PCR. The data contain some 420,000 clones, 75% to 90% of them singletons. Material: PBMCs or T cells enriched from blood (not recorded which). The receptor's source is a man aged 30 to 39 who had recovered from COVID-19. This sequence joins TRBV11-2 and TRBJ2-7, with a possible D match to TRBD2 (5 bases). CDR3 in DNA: TGTGCCAGCAGCTTAGCTATAATACGGGAATACGAGCAGTACTTC. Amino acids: CASSLAIIREYEQYF. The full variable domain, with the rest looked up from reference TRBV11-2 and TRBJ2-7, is EAGVAQSPRYKIIEKRQSVAFWCNPISGHATLYWYQQILGQGPKLLIQFQNNGVVDDSQLPKDRFSAERLKGVDSTLKIQPAKLEDSAVYLCASSLAIIREYEQYFGPGTRLTVT.